The sequence of this TCR beta chain was determined in a study of human T cells and chemical hapten exposure (dated by TCRdb to the early 2020s). Some background on the complete study: For sensitization, 2% DPC in acetone was applied to an approximately 2 cm by approximately 2 cm area of upper inner arm skin. Throughout the study period of about 23 weeks, patients also received therapeutic DPC doses to the scalp every week. Patch tests used Finn chambers with 0.01% DPC on the upper back, scored after 6 days by International Contact Dermatitis Research Group standards. The mostly female patient cohort included alopecia areata with under or over 50% scalp involvement, alopecia totalis and alopecia universalis. Libraries were pooled for sequencing, and per-sample TCR yields varied mainly because of small differences in library volumes within the pool. In alopecia patients, the study followed how the peripheral blood TCR repertoire changed in vivo over primary and secondary sensitization to diphenylcyclopropenone (DPC), a hapten. Patient blood was sampled pre-sensitization (week 0) and at 2, 6 and about 24 weeks after DPC sensitization. Blood for TCR sequencing was provided by twenty-nine alopecia patients at one to four time points (pre-sensitization, 2, 6 and 24 weeks).

What the research found in general, with its limitations: Expanded TCRs formed significantly more large CDR3 similarity clusters than pre-sensitization or healthy control sets, consistent with antigen-driven responses. Alopecia, a presumed autoimmune disease, was present in all patients, so the immune response of the patients might differ from that of healthy individuals. Repeated subsampling changed both the strength of the expansion versus patch-test correlation and the threshold at which that correlation became significant. The number of PT1 expanded TCRs positively correlated with patch test score, significant at thresholds 8, 16 and 32 but not 4. No change with DPC sensitization was found in the number of TCRs above 1 in 1000 frequency, and no evidence of global repertoire structure alterations was found.

The CDR3 starts with the cysteine, ends with the phenylalanine, and has 15 residues. The DNA shown is the 45-base CDR3, in frame from base 1. Deletion took 0 bases off V and 4 bases off J, with a span of 13 bases between the germline ends. The germline V gene supplies CDR1 ENHRY and CDR2 SYGVKD. Library creation used RACE. The instrument given in TCRdb is NextSeq 500. Library preparation attached unique molecular identifiers to individual cDNA molecules for quantitative, reproducible TCR counting. Both TCR alpha and TCR beta chains were sequenced from each blood RNA sample. The source study handled its data this way. A median of around 100,000 TCRs per sample was observed, with a range of 23,224 to 690,600. The Decombinator software suite was used to annotate the V, J and CDR3 of the TCR reads. Every sample was subsampled to the same number of TCRs (28,000) for the PS versus PT1 abundance plots. TCRs were defined as expanded if absent before sensitization and observed at least eight times at the 2-week time point. In TCRdb, the public reads were trimmed at Q25 with fastp and aligned with MiXCR, with productive beta chains retained. Each entry is one CDR3 protein sequence, shown with its most common DNA and genes. The V and J calls here are based on TCRdb, not the publication. The sample contains more than 85,000 distinct CDR3 sequences, 30% to 35% of them found a single time. 2.5% to 3% of the sample rests with the top ten.

Concerning this clonotype: What antigen it recognizes has not been identified. Base qualities were left out, and no much larger clone turns up one base away.

In the paper's terms, the time point label means: patch test 3, about 24 weeks after DPC sensitization. The meaning of the sample's treatment or condition label: therapeutic diphenylcyclopropenone sensitization with weekly scalp DPC. Blood at each patch-test visit was drawn before the patch test was applied. Patients were eligible if aged 18 to 70, diagnosed with alopecia and judged suitable for DPC therapy, and pregnant patients were excluded. Total RNA was extracted from unfractionated whole blood that had been collected in Tempus Blood RNA tubes. This TCR was sampled from a middle-aged man with alopecia areata. Some clones in this sample may be carry-over from other donors' samples. The sample was whole blood, taken in connection with sensitization to the hapten diphenylcyclopropenone (DPC). The chain is assembled from TRBV10-3 and TRBJ2-7, with the D gene not confidently named. The sequenced DNA is TGTGCCATCAGTGAGTCTCTAGATATTAGGTACGAGCAGTACTTC. It translates to CAISESLDIRYEQYF.